This T cell receptor beta chain was obtained from a study of T cell responses to AZD1222 COVID-19 vaccine. Broader study findings: Once two AZD1222 doses were given, Spike-specific TCR breadth and depth went up.

Data came from immunoSEQ multiplex PCR; TCRdb stores just in-frame clones and leaves some out. The sample includes over 70,000 clones, over 65% seen only once; the top ten take 27%. Germline V lookup: CDR1 LGHNA, CDR2 YSLEER. CDR3 length: 19 amino acids. Trimming cost V 0 bases and J 3 bases, with 18 bases left between them. A note on this clone: Antigen unknown.

This chain uses TRBV4-3 with TRBJ2-6; D might be TRBD1 or TRBD2, each matching 6 bases. The sample here was peripheral blood, taken 28 days after the second dose of the MenACWY control vaccine. The receptor's source is an adult who received the MenACWY meningococcal vaccine as a control. CDR3 bases: TGCGCCAGCAGCCAAGATTCAGTCGGGGGCATAGGTGGGGCCAACGTCCTGACTTTC. It translates to CASSQDSVGGIGGANVLTF.